This passage covers 19 T cell receptor beta chains from one sample sequenced in a study of cytomegalovirus exposure and HLA in healthy donors. The method was immunoSEQ multiplex PCR; TCRdb's version includes in-frame clones alone and lacks a portion of them. The data contain some 130,000 clones, about nine tenths of them singletons. The specimen was PBMCs. The receptor source for this set is a man aged 25 to 40 in good health and CMV-seronegative.

The V gene is TRBV5-1, the J gene TRBJ1-1; 11 nucleotides agree with TRBD1. The V gene's germline CDR1 is SGHRS and CDR2 YFSETQ. The length of the CDR3 is 16 residues. J was trimmed by 3 bases and V by 4 bases; bases with no gene match: 8. This CDR3 is CASSMGTGGVHTEAFF. The CDR3 DNA reads as TGCGCCAGCAGCATGGGGACAGGGGGTGTTCACACTGAAGCTTTCTTT.

This sequence joins TRBV4-1 and TRBJ2-1; 16 nucleotides agree with TRBD2. Germline V CDR1 and CDR2: MGHRA, YSYEKL. The CDR3 spans 16 residues. The V segment lost 3 bases and the J segment 7 bases; nucleotides outside the gene matches: 3. This chain's CDR3 is CASSQAGLAGGNEQFF. The CDR3 DNA reads TGCGCCAGCAGCCAGGCGGGACTAGCGGGAGGGAATGAGCAGTTCTTC.

The chain links TRBV6-1 to TRBJ2-3; 10 nucleotides agree with TRBD1. V was clipped by 6 bases and J by 2 bases; unmatched bases: 5. This CDR3 region has 15 residues. Germline CDR1 is MNHNS and CDR2 is SASEGT. CDR3 bases: TGTGCCAGCAGACGACAGGGGGCGGTCACAGATACGCAGTATTTT. As protein: CASRRQGAVTDTQYF.

The chain is built from TRBV7-2 and TRBJ2-3, with unresolved D. V was shortened by 2 bases and J by 2 bases, with 14 bases between the two germline ends. Germline V gives CDR1 SGHTA, CDR2 FQGNSA. The CDR3 totals 16 residues. The DNA for the CDR3 is TGTGCCAGCAGCTTAAATGTCGACTCTTTCACAGATACGCAGTATTTT. It specifies CASSLNVDSFTDTQYF.

CDR3 loop: CASSPGGEEEQYF. CDR3 in DNA: TGTGCCAGTAGTCCGGGGGGGGAAGAGGAGCAGTACTTC. This chain joins TRBV19 and TRBJ2-7; TRBD2 matches 8 bases. Germline values: CDR1 LNHDA, CDR2 SQIVND (reference sequence). The V segment lost 5 bases and the J segment 7 bases; nucleotides outside the gene matches: 7. The CDR3 length is 13 residues. Complete variable domain (other parts from reference TRBV19 and TRBJ2-7): DGGITQSPKYLFRKEGQNVTLSCEQNLNHDAMYWYRQDPGQGLRLIYYSQIVNDFQKGDIAEGYSVSREKKESFPLTVTSAQKNPTAFYLCASSPGGEEEQYFGPGTRLTVT.

The chain recombines TRBV7-6 with TRBJ2-2, with 10 positions matching TRBD2. The CDR3 is made up of 19 amino acids. Trimming cost V 3 bases and J 7 bases; bases outside gene matches: 17. Germline CDR1 reads SGHVS; CDR2 reads FNYEAQ. In nucleotides, the CDR3 is TGTGCCAGCAGCTTGTTAGCCCCCCTAGCGGGAGTTTCTATCGGGGAGCTGTTTTTT. Translated, it gives CASSLLAPLAGVSIGELFF.

V is TRBV7-3 and J is TRBJ1-3; D unresolved. V lost 5 bases and J lost 0, with 8 bases in between. This CDR3 contains 14 residues. The V gene's germline CDR1 is SGHTA and CDR2 FQGTGA. CDR3 protein: CASSPGFSGNTIYF. The CDR3 DNA reads as TGTGCCAGCAGCCCGGGGTTCTCTGGAAACACCATATATTTT.

J is TRBJ2-7 and V is TRBV7-2; a possible D gene is TRBD1 (5 bases). With 3 bases removed from V and 3 bases from J, the gap between germline ends came to 12 bases. The CDR3 contains 14 residues. From germline, CDR1 is SGHTA and CDR2 FQGNSA. The CDR3 region has the DNA TGTGCCAGCAGCTTTCAAGCAGGGCTCTACGAGCAGTACTTC. Its translation: CASSFQAGLYEQYF.

The rearrangement uses TRBV15 and TRBJ2-7; TRBD1 agrees at 7 bases. This CDR3 is built from 16 residues. CDR1 is LNHNV, CDR2 YYDKDF, per germline (reference sequence). Germline trimming cut 0 bases from V and 1 base from J; bases unmatched to any gene: 6. The CDR3 is CATSRDRDSSSYEQYF. The CDR3 nucleotides read TGTGCCACCAGCAGAGATAGGGACAGCTCATCCTACGAGCAGTACTTC.

The chain has TRBV7-9 and TRBJ2-5; 15 nucleotides agree with TRBD2. The germline V gene has CDR1 SEHNR and CDR2 FQNEAQ (reference sequence). This CDR3 is built from 19 residues. V was pared by 5 bases and J by 9 bases, with 19 bases of the junction left unmatched. CDR3 nucleotides: TGTGCCAGCAGCGGACCGGGACTAGCGGGAGGTCGGGGGGCTGTGGCCCAGTACTTC. Its translation is CASSGPGLAGGRGAVAQYF.

This clone has just one count. V usage is TRBV6-6 and J usage is TRBJ2-1; D is possibly TRBD2 (5 bases). The CDR3 length is 12 residues. Germline V lookup: CDR1 MNHNY, CDR2 SVGAGI (reference sequence). With 2 bases removed from V and 10 bases from J, the gap between germline ends came to 9 bases. CDR3 region: CASSYVTGEQFF. CDR3 sequence (DNA): TGTGCCAGCAGTTACGTGACGGGAGAGCAGTTCTTC.

The rearrangement links TRBV6-4 to TRBJ2-1; D gene uncertain. The V gene's germline CDR1 is MRHNA and CDR2 SNTAGT. CDR3 length: 13 residues. Between the trimmed V and J ends, which lost 3 bases and 7 bases, there was a span of 10 bases. The CDR3 sequence is CASSELASNEQFF. As DNA, the CDR3 is TGTGCCAGCAGTGAGTTGGCTAGTAATGAGCAGTTCTTC.

The chain uses TRBV5-1 and TRBJ1-4, with D possibly TRBD1 on 5 matching bases. Germline V lookup: CDR1 SGHRS, CDR2 YFSETQ. With 1 base removed from V and 8 bases from J, the gap between germline ends came to 15 bases. The CDR3 totals 15 residues. The CDR3 bases are TGCGCCAGCAGCTTGCTATCTGATCAGGGAGAAAAACTGTTTTTT. Amino acid sequence: CASSLLSDQGEKLFF. The full variable domain, rest sourced from reference TRBV5-1 and TRBJ1-4, is KAGVTQTPRYLIKTRGQQVTLSCSPISGHRSVSWYQQTPGQGLQFLFEYFSETQRNKGNFPGRFSGRQFSNSRSEMNVSTLELGDSALYLCASSLLSDQGEKLFFGSGTQLSVL.

This sequence joins TRBV11-3 and TRBJ2-2; D not resolved. The V end lost 4 bases, the J end lost 8 bases, and 14 bases lay between the germline ends. The CDR3 is made up of 14 amino acids. CDR1 SGHNT and CDR2 YENEEA come from the germline V gene. CDR3 coding DNA: TGTGCCAGCAGCTCCCCAACCCTCCGGGGGGAGCTGTTTTTT. It is translated as CASSSPTLRGELFF.

V and J are TRBV7-9 and TRBJ2-5, with 7 bases identical to TRBD1. The CDR3 length is 16 residues. V lost 4 bases to trimming and J lost 0 bases; unmatched junction nucleotides: 8. Germline CDR1 SEHNR, CDR2 FQNEAQ (reference sequence). The chain's CDR3 is CASSYGQELDQETQYF. CDR3 bases: TGTGCCAGCAGCTACGGACAGGAGCTAGACCAAGAGACCCAGTACTTC.

The chain employs TRBV5-6 and TRBJ1-5; weak D call: TRBD1 (5 bases). Germline V gene lookup returns CDR1 SGHDT and CDR2 YYEEEE. This CDR3 is built from 17 residues. V dropped 2 bases and J dropped 1 base, with 16 bases sitting between them. In DNA form, the CDR3 reads TGTGCCAGCAGCTTATTGGGGCAGGGAGGGAGCAATCAGCCCCAGCATTTT. It yields the protein CASSLLGQGGSNQPQHF.

The rearrangement links TRBV5-1 to TRBJ2-3; 12 nucleotides line up with TRBD2. This CDR3 is 14 amino acids long. With 4 bases clipped from V and 6 bases from J, the junction kept 3 bases outside the gene matches. Germline V gene lookup returns CDR1 SGHRS and CDR2 YFSETQ. CDR3 protein: CASSLTSGSDTQYF. CDR3 sequence (DNA): TGCGCCAGCAGCCTGACTAGCGGGAGCGATACGCAGTATTTT.

The chain has TRBV12-5 and TRBJ1-2; the match to TRBD1 covers 8 bases. This CDR3 is 15 amino acids long. V was clipped by 1 base and J by 4 bases; unmatched bases: 5. The germline gives CDR1 LGHNT, CDR2 FRNRAP. The CDR3 nucleotides read TGTGCTAGTGGTTTGGCCCAGGGGGCTTCCTATGGCTACACCTTC. This sequence encodes CASGLAQGASYGYTF.

This chain joins TRBV2 and TRBJ2-2, with 7 bases aligning to TRBD2. Germline V gene data show CDR1 as SNHLY and CDR2 as FYNNEI. The CDR3 totals 18 residues. J was trimmed by 0 bases and V by 5 bases; bases with no gene match: 12. CDR3 in DNA: TGTGCCAGCAGTTTGGGGGGGTCACTAGCGTCGAACACCGGGGAGCTGTTTTTT. This translates into CASSLGGSLASNTGELFF.